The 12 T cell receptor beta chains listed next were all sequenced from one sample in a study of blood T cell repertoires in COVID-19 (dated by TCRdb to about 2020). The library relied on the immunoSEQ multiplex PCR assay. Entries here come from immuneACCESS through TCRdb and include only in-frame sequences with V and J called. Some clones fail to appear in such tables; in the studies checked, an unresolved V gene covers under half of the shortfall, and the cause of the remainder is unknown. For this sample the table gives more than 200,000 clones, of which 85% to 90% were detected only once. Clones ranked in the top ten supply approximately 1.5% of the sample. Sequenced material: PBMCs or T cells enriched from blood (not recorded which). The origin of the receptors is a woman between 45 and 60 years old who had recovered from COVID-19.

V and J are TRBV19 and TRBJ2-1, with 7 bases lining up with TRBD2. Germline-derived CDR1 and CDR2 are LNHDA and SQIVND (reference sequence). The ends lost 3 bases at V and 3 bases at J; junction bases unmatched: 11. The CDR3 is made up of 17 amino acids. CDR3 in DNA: TGTGCCAGTAGTATTGCCCTTCTAGCGGAATACTACAATGAGCAGTTCTTC. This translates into CASSIALLAEYYNEQFF.

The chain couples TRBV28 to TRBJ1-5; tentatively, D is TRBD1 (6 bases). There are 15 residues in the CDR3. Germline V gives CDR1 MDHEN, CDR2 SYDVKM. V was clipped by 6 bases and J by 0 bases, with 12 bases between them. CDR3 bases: TGTGCCAGCAGACGGGACATCGGTAGCAATCAGCCCCAGCATTTT. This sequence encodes CASRRDIGSNQPQHF.

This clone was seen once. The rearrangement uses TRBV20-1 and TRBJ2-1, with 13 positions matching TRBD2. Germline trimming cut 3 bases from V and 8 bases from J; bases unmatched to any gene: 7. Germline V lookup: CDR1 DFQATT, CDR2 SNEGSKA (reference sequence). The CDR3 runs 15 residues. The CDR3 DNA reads TGCAGTGCTAGTACGGGGACTAGCGGGACTTATGAGCAGTTCTTC. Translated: CSASTGTSGTYEQFF.

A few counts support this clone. The CDR3 coding sequence is TGCGCCAGCAGCCTCCAGGGGAGTGCCTACGAGCAGTACTTC. Residues: CASSLQGSAYEQYF. This sequence joins TRBV5-1 and TRBJ2-7; a possible D gene is TRBD1 (6 bases). The CDR3 extends over 14 amino acids. The germline V gene encodes CDR1 SGHRS and CDR2 YFSETQ. Trimming pared 4 bases from V and 2 bases from J, leaving 13 bases between.

The DNA for the CDR3 is TGTGCCAGCAGCCAAAAGGGACAGACCTACGAGCAGTACTTC. Protein product: CASSQKGQTYEQYF. The V gene is TRBV7-2, the J gene TRBJ2-7; 7 bases agree with TRBD1. V lost 5 bases and J lost 2; bases outside the gene matches: 6. The germline V gene has CDR1 SGHTA and CDR2 FQGNSA. The CDR3 runs 14 residues.

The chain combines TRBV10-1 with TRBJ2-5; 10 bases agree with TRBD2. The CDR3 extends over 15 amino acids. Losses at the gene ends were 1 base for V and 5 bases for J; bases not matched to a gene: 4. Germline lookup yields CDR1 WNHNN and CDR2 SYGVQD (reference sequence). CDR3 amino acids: CASSELGLAWETQYF. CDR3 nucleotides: TGCGCCAGCAGTGAGTTGGGACTAGCGTGGGAGACCCAGTACTTC.

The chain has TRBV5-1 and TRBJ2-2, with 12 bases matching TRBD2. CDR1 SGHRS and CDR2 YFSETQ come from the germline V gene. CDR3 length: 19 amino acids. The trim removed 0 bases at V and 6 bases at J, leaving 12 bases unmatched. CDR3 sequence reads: CASSLDTSGRRGWPGELFF. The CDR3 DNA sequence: TGCGCCAGCAGCTTGGACACTAGCGGGAGGCGGGGTTGGCCCGGGGAGCTGTTTTTT.

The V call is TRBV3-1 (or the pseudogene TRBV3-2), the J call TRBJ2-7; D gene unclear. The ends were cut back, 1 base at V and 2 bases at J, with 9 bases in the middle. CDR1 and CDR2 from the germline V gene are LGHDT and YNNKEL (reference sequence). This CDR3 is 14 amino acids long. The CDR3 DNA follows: TGTGCCAGCAGCCAAGGGAGCGTCCCCTACGAGCAGTACTTC. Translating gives CASSQGSVPYEQYF.

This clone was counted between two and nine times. In nucleotides, the CDR3 is TGTGCCAGCAGTTGGAGACAGGGTGACGAGCAGTACTTC. This codes for CASSWRQGDEQYF. The genes are TRBV27 and TRBJ2-7, with TRBD1 identical over 7 bases. This CDR3 spans 13 amino acids. The junction had 5 bases not matched to a gene; V was cut back by 4 bases and J by 5 bases. The germline CDR1 and CDR2 sequences are MNHEY and SMNVEV (reference sequence).

CDR3 residues: CASSPRSSREGLLVYEQFF. Written as DNA, the CDR3 is TGTGCCAGCAGCCCCCGTAGCTCGCGGGAGGGCCTCTTAGTGTATGAGCAGTTCTTC. This chain links TRBV7-9 with TRBJ2-1; 9 bases fit TRBD2. This CDR3 region has 19 residues. From germline, CDR1 is SEHNR and CDR2 FQNEAQ (reference sequence). J was trimmed by 8 bases and V by 5 bases; bases with no gene match: 22.

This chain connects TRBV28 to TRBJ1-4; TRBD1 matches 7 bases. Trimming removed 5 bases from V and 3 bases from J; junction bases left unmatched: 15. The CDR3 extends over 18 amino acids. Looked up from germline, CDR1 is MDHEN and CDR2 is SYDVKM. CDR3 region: CASSPSQGKAKANEKLFF. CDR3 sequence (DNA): TGTGCCAGCAGTCCGTCACAGGGGAAAGCTAAGGCTAATGAAAAACTGTTTTTT.

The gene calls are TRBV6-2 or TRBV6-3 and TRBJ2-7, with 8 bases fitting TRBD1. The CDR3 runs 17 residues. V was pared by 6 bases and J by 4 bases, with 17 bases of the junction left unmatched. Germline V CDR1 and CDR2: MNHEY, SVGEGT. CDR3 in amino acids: CASSGDLLRGLVYEQYF. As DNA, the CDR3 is TGTGCCAGCAGCGGGGACTTGCTCAGGGGGCTAGTTTACGAGCAGTACTTC.